Shown below are 27 T cell receptor beta chains from a single sample sequenced in a study of post-analysis software for immune sequencing data. Sequencing libraries made from TCR beta cDNA carried unique molecular identifiers. MiXCR was run by TCRdb on the PCR reads, yielding one entry per CDR3 protein. The repertoire holds 250,000 to 300,000 distinct CDR3 sequences, with roughly a third as singletons. Overall study findings and caveats: Among roughly five TRBV segments more frequent in patients than controls were TRBV5-6, TRBV5-1 and TRBV20-1.

These receptors' antigens are unknown. Sequencing used blood. The source is a girl aged 10 to 17 with multiple sclerosis.

Regarding this clonotype: Since a much larger clone is just one base distant, this may be a read error. The chain employs TRBV29-1 and TRBJ2-3; the match to TRBD2 covers 7 bases. Trimming removed 1 base from V and 10 bases from J; junction bases left unmatched: 5. Germline V CDR1 and CDR2: SQVTM, ANQGSEA. The CDR3 length is 12 residues. CDR3 nucleotides: TGCAGCGTTGAAGTAGGGAGGGACTCGCAGTATTTT. Its protein product is CSVEVGRDSQYF.

Details on this clonotype: Since a much larger clone is just one base distant, this may be a read error. The chain employs TRBV7-2 and TRBJ1-5; maybe TRBD1 (5 bases). Trimming took off 5 bases at V and 3 bases at J, with 17 bases between the two ends. The CDR3 has 16 amino acids. The germline CDR1 and CDR2 sequences are SGHTA and FQGNSA. The CDR3 nucleotides are TGTGCCAGCAGCCTATTTGGGCAGGGAGACAATCAGCCCCAGCATTTT. The encoded protein is CASSLFGQGDNQPQHF. The full variable domain, with the rest looked up from reference TRBV7-2 and TRBJ1-5, is GAGVSQSPSNKVTEKGKDVELRCDPISGHTALYWYRQSLGQGLEFLIYFQGNSAPDKSGLPSDRFSAERTGGSVSTLTIQRTQQEDSAVYLCASSLFGQGDNQPQHFGDGTRLSIL.

The V call is TRBV7-2, the J call TRBJ1-1, with D unresolved. CDR1 SGHTA and CDR2 FQGNSA come from the germline V gene. V was trimmed by 7 bases and J by 1 base, leaving 16 bases between them. There are 15 residues in the CDR3. CDR3 bases: TGTGCCAGCAAAAGTCGGTGGACGGGGAACACTGAAGCTTTCTTT. Translated: CASKSRWTGNTEAFF.

The chain carries TRBV3-1 and TRBJ2-1; D remains unclear. Trimming cost V 4 bases and J 6 bases, with 10 bases left between them. CDR3 length: 13 residues. The germline CDR1 and CDR2 sequences are LGHDT and YNNKEL (reference sequence). The CDR3 loop reads CASSLKAGNEQFF. Here the CDR3 DNA reads TGTGCCAGCAGCCTCAAGGCTGGCAATGAGCAGTTCTTC.

This clonotype was seen many times. The chain carries TRBV20-1 and TRBJ2-5; 7 bases map to TRBD1. V gave up 5 bases and J gave up 0 bases; unmatched junction bases: 3. Germline CDR1 is DFQATT and CDR2 is SNEGSKA (reference sequence). CDR3 length equals 13 residues. CDR3 residues: CSASTGHQETQYF. Here the CDR3 DNA reads TGCAGTGCTTCGACAGGGCACCAAGAGACCCAGTACTTC.

On this clonotype itself: This may come from a read error, since a much larger clone is one base off. This chain uses TRBV7-9 with TRBJ2-5; TRBD2 matches 11 bases. V was clipped by 3 bases and J by 11 bases; unmatched bases: 11. Germline lookup yields CDR1 SEHNR and CDR2 FQNEAQ (reference sequence). The CDR3 is 15 amino acids. The CDR3 DNA reads TGTGCCAGCAGCTTCACTAGCGGGAGAGGGAATGAGCAGTACTTC. Its translation is CASSFTSGRGNEQYF.

Of note for this clonotype: This may come from a read error, since a much larger clone is one base off. This rearrangement joins TRBV14 to TRBJ2-1; 8 bases are shared with TRBD2. V lost 2 bases and J lost 4; bases outside the gene matches: 4. Looked up from germline, CDR1 is SGHDN and CDR2 is FVKESK. The CDR3 length is 15 residues. The CDR3 nucleotides read TGTGCCAGCAGCCAACTAACGGGGGGGTACAATGAGCAGTTCTTC. It is translated as CASSQLTGGYNEQFF.

The genes are TRBV20-1 and TRBJ2-7; 8 bases are shared with TRBD1. The trim removed 2 bases at V and 2 bases at J, leaving 8 bases unmatched. The CDR3 is 15 amino acids. Per germline, CDR1 DFQATT and CDR2 SNEGSKA (reference sequence). For the CDR3, the DNA is TGCAGTGCTAGATCCCAGGGGGCGCTTACCTACGAGCAGTACTTC. Translated, it gives CSARSQGALTYEQYF.

This clonotype was counted only a few times. The CDR3 loop is CASSSIQGYGYTF. The CDR3 DNA is TGTGCCAGCAGCTCGATACAGGGTTATGGCTACACCTTC. V is TRBV11-2 and J is TRBJ1-2; a possible D gene is TRBD1 (6 bases). CDR1 is SGHAT, CDR2 FQNNGV, per germline. This CDR3 is 13 amino acids long. The V end was cut by 4 bases, the J end by 5 bases, with 11 bases between.

The rearrangement uses TRBV7-9 and TRBJ1-4; possibly TRBD1 for D (6 bases). Trimming stripped 5 bases from V and 0 bases from J, with 13 bases between. Looked up from germline, CDR1 is SEHNR and CDR2 is FQNEAQ (reference sequence). The CDR3 sequence is 16 residues long. CDR3 region: CASSESDSATNEKLFF. The CDR3 nucleotides read TGTGCCAGCAGCGAATCGGACAGCGCAACTAATGAAAAACTGTTTTTT. The full variable domain, rest sourced from reference TRBV7-9 and TRBJ1-4, is DTGVSQNPRHKITKRGQNVTFRCDPISEHNRLYWYRQTLGQGPEFLTYFQNEAQLEKSRLLSDRFSAERPKGSFSTLEIQRTEQGDSAMYLCASSESDSATNEKLFFGSGTQLSVL.

The chain recombines TRBV11-2 with TRBJ2-3, with TRBD2 matching 8 bases. J was trimmed by 1 base and V by 0 bases; bases with no gene match: 6. Germline V lookup: CDR1 SGHAT, CDR2 FQNNGV. The CDR3 covers 17 residues. In nucleotides, the CDR3 is TGTGCCAGCAGCTTAGATTTGAATAGCGGGGGCACAGATACGCAGTATTTT. Protein sequence: CASSLDLNSGGTDTQYF.

This clonotype has ten or more counts. This chain uses TRBV7-2 with TRBJ2-1; 8 bases agree with TRBD2. CDR1 is SGHTA and CDR2 is FQGNSA in the germline V gene. V shed 5 bases and J 9 bases; nucleotides not matched to a gene: 9. The CDR3 is 14 amino acids. The CDR3 is CASSLRTSNIEQFF. The DNA for the CDR3 is TGTGCCAGCAGCCTCCGGACTAGCAACATTGAGCAGTTCTTC.

This clonotype occurred a few times. Being one base from a much bigger clone, this may be a read error. DNA of the CDR3: TGTGCCAGCAGACAACTCGGGGCTAGCGAGTACAATGAGCAGTACTTC. The encoded protein is CASRQLGASEYNEQYF. This chain connects TRBV12-3 or TRBV12-4 to TRBJ2-5, with a tentative D call TRBD2 (6 bases). The CDR3 covers 16 residues. Trimming removed 6 bases from V and 11 bases from J, with 28 bases in between.

This clonotype has ten or more counts. CDR3 DNA: TGTGCCAGCAGTCCAACAGGGGAGGCCCCATACAATGAGCAGTTCTTC. Its translation is CASSPTGEAPYNEQFF. The rearrangement links TRBV25-1 to TRBJ2-1, with TRBD1 as a possible D gene (7 bases). The CDR3 sequence is 16 residues long. Germline loops: CDR1 MGHDK, CDR2 SYGVNS. Trimming removed 5 bases at V and 4 bases at J, with 18 bases between.

The chain employs TRBV20-1 and TRBJ2-3; the D is unclear. Deletions cut 0 bases from V and 5 bases from J, with 12 bases between. The CDR3 runs 14 residues. CDR1 is DFQATT and CDR2 is SNEGSKA in the germline V gene (reference sequence). The CDR3 nucleotides are TGCAGTGCTAGAGAAAGAGCGATACTAGATACGCAGTATTTT. Translated, it gives CSARERAILDTQYF.

As concerns this clonotype: This may come from a read error, since a much larger clone is one base off. CDR3: CSAVVVVGGTDTQYF. The CDR3 DNA is TGCAGTGCCGTGGTCGTGGTAGGCGGCACAGATACGCAGTATTTT. This sequence joins TRBV20-1 and TRBJ2-3; no reliable D call. This CDR3 spans 15 amino acids. Per the germline V gene, CDR1 is DFQATT and CDR2 is SNEGSKA (reference sequence). Trimming removed 6 bases at V and 1 base at J, with 17 bases between.

This clonotype was picked up many times. The chain recombines TRBV5-1 with TRBJ2-3; 9 bases are a match to TRBD2. Germline V gives CDR1 SGHRS, CDR2 YFSETQ. The V and J ends lost 3 bases and 4 bases, in that order; junction bases with no gene match: 6. This CDR3 is 15 amino acids long. The DNA for the CDR3 is TGCGCCAGCAGCTCGATAGCGGGAGTGGCAGATACGCAGTATTTT. Its translation is CASSSIAGVADTQYF.

Many counts were recorded for this clonotype. The chain employs TRBV7-2 and TRBJ1-1; D may be TRBD1 (5 bases). Germline CDR1 reads SGHTA; CDR2 reads FQGNSA. Trimming pared 6 bases from V and 0 bases from J, leaving 11 bases between. CDR3 length equals 14 residues. CDR3 protein: CASSPGRMNTEAFF. DNA of the CDR3: TGTGCCAGCAGTCCGGGACGGATGAACACTGAAGCTTTCTTT.

This clonotype was recorded at least ten times. The V and J genes are TRBV10-3 and TRBJ2-1; D is unresolved. Deletions cut 4 bases from V and 5 bases from J, with 3 bases between. Germline CDR1 reads ENHRY; CDR2 reads SYGVKD. The CDR3 has 11 residues. CDR3 in DNA: TGTGCCATCAGTGGGGACAATGAGCAGTTCTTC. Its protein product is CAISGDNEQFF.

This clonotype is a singleton in its sample. The missing conserved phenylalanine or tryptophan at the end of this CDR3 makes a read error likely. The chain joins TRBV6-1 to TRBJ2-3, with 13 bases fitting TRBD2. Trimming at V came to 4 bases and at J to 6 bases, leaving 4 bases not matched to a gene. This CDR3 comprises 15 residues. In germline, CDR1 is MNHNS, CDR2 SASEGT. The CDR3 DNA reads TGTGCCAGCAGTGGGGGGACTAGCGGGATGGATACGCAGTATCTT. Protein: CASSGGTSGMDTQYL.

There are many counts of this clonotype. The genes are TRBV4-1 and TRBJ1-4, with D possibly being TRBD1 (5 bases). Germline assignment: CDR1 MGHRA and CDR2 YSYEKL. V dropped 2 bases and J dropped 3 bases, with 13 bases sitting between them. CDR3 length: 16 residues. The CDR3, as DNA: TGCGCCAGCAGCCAACAATCATTGGGGGCTAATGAAAAACTGTTTTTT. Translating gives CASSQQSLGANEKLFF.

In the case of this clonotype: This may stem from a read error, because a much larger clone lies one nucleotide away. The CDR3 bases are TGTGCCACGGTCGGCGGGAGCGGTAATGAGCAGTACTTC. It is translated as CATVGGSGNEQYF. This chain connects TRBV6-2 or TRBV6-3 to TRBJ2-5, with 7 positions matching TRBD2. Germline CDR1 MNHEY, CDR2 SVGEGT. Unmatched junction bases numbered 16, after V lost 10 bases and J lost 11 bases. The CDR3 spans 13 residues.

This clonotype was seen a few times. CDR3 sequence reads: CASSRRPGDYEQYF. The CDR3 bases are TGTGCCAGTAGCCGAAGACCGGGGGACTACGAGCAGTACTTC. The rearrangement links TRBV19 to TRBJ2-7; a weak D match, TRBD2 (6 bases). This CDR3 has 14 amino acids. V was cut by 6 bases and J by 3 bases, with 15 bases left in between. Germline CDR1 LNHDA, CDR2 SQIVND (reference sequence).

This clonotype showed up just a few times. V gene TRBV4-1 combines with J gene TRBJ2-6, with D perhaps given as TRBD1 or TRBD2 (5 bases each). Germline lookup yields CDR1 MGHRA and CDR2 YSYEKL. V was trimmed by 0 bases and J by 4 bases, leaving 13 bases between them. The length of the CDR3 is 17 residues. The CDR3 reads CASSQEWDPVGANVLTF. The CDR3 nucleotides read TGCGCCAGCAGCCAAGAGTGGGACCCGGTCGGGGCCAACGTCCTGACTTTC.

This clonotype was picked up many times. This chain links TRBV4-1 with TRBJ2-7; D is perhaps TRBD2 (6 bases). Germline-derived CDR1 and CDR2 are MGHRA and YSYEKL. This CDR3 is built from 15 residues. The V end lost 0 bases, the J end lost 3 bases, and 12 bases lay between the germline ends. CDR3 coding DNA: TGCGCCAGCAGCCAAGATCGGGGGAGAGACTACGAGCAGTACTTC. It is translated as CASSQDRGRDYEQYF.

This clonotype was seen only a few times. The chain joins TRBV12-3 or TRBV12-4 to TRBJ2-3, with 13 bases matching TRBD2. The CDR3 has 18 residues. J gave up 4 bases and V 2 bases, and 9 bases lay outside the gene matches. In nucleotides, the CDR3 is TGTGCCAGCAGTTTAACGCCGGGGACTAGCGGGGTGGCAGATACGCAGTATTTT. It yields the protein CASSLTPGTSGVADTQYF.

As concerns this clonotype: A read error may be the cause here, since a much bigger clone is one base away. The rearrangement uses TRBV24-1 and TRBJ2-7; possible D gene TRBD1, 7 bases. The J call may be mistaken, given a closer DNA end match to TRBJ2-4. The germline gives CDR1 KGHDR, CDR2 SFDVKD. The CDR3 extends over 16 amino acids. This chain's CDR3 is CAASDRRRGAENIQYF. The CDR3 DNA reads as TGTGCCGCCAGTGATCGCCGCAGGGGGGCCGAGAACATTCAGTACTTC.